The 13 T cell receptor beta chains presented below share a single source sample, sequenced in a study of CD8+CD57+ T cells in acquired aplastic anemia. Genomic DNA provided the template from which TCR beta VDJ and CDR3 profiles were obtained. In TCRdb, the reads were re-called with MiXCR into one record per CDR3 protein. The data contain hundreds of thousands of distinct CDR3 sequences, 65% to 75% of them singletons. Sequences were obtained from sorted CD4+, CD8+, or CD8+CD57+ T cells (not recorded which) from PBMCs. These receptors all come from a human donor in good health, serving as a control.

This clonotype was counted at least ten times. The V and J genes are TRBV19 and TRBJ1-1, with D unresolved. CDR3 length: 15 amino acids. Germline V lookup: CDR1 LNHDA, CDR2 SQIVND (reference sequence). V was cut by 7 bases and J by 2 bases, with 17 bases left in between. As DNA, the CDR3 is TGTGCCAGTACCTTTTCTCCCTTGGGCAACACTGAAGCTTTCTTT. It is translated as CASTFSPLGNTEAFF.

The chain joins TRBV20-1 to TRBJ2-2, with TRBD1 matching 7 bases. Germline assignment: CDR1 DFQATT and CDR2 SNEGSKA (reference sequence). Trimming took 1 base from V and 8 from J; bases not matched to a gene: 10. CDR3 length: 15 amino acids. The CDR3: CSARVRQGLTGELFF. The DNA for the CDR3 is TGCAGTGCTAGAGTAAGACAGGGCTTGACGGGGGAGCTGTTTTTT.

A remark on this clonotype: Germline is not matched at one junction end, which may reflect a read error. The V call is TRBV15, the J call TRBJ2-7; perhaps TRBD2 as D (6 bases). Germline V gene sequence: CDR1 LNHNV, CDR2 YYDKDF (reference sequence). The CDR3 sequence is 15 residues long. CDR3: CASSASSELNYEQYF. DNA of the CDR3: TGTGCCAGCAGCGCATCTAGCGAGCTGAACTACGAGCAGTACTTC.

Comments on this clonotype: Because it lacks the conserved phenylalanine or tryptophan at the end, this CDR3 is likely a read error. This sequence joins TRBV2 and TRBJ1-1; D not resolved. Between the trimmed V and J ends, which lost 7 bases and 11 bases, there was a span of 26 bases. This CDR3 contains 15 residues. Germline-derived CDR1 and CDR2 are SNHLY and FYNNEI. Written as DNA, the CDR3 is TGTGCCAGCACCCGAGAAAGTCGGGTCTGTGCTTACGCTTTCGTT. Translated, it gives CASTRESRVCAYAFV.

The V gene is TRBV5-1, the J gene TRBJ1-1, with TRBD1 matching 9 bases. The CDR3 is made up of 17 amino acids. Germline CDR1 reads SGHRS; CDR2 reads YFSETQ. The junction had 12 bases not matched to a gene; V was cut back by 4 bases and J by 2 bases. The CDR3 sequence: CASSLWTGDGGNTEAFF. CDR3 in DNA: TGCGCCAGCAGCCTCTGGACAGGGGACGGGGGTAACACTGAAGCTTTCTTT.

The sample holds one count of this clonotype. The chain joins TRBV7-2 to TRBJ2-3; no clear D gene. V lost 4 bases, J lost 10 bases, and 15 bases lay in between. The CDR3 contains 13 residues. Germline V gives CDR1 SGHTA, CDR2 FQGNSA. CDR3 nucleotides: TGTGCCAGCAGCTCGGCGTTGGCAGCTTCGCAGTATTTT. Its translation: CASSSALAASQYF.

In its sample, this clonotype was seen once. This sequence joins TRBV7-2 and TRBJ2-1, with unresolved D. From germline, CDR1 is SGHTA and CDR2 FQGNSA. Between the trimmed V and J ends, which lost 9 bases and 15 bases, there was a span of 27 bases. The CDR3 is made up of 14 amino acids. The CDR3 bases are TGTGCCAGTTTCCGCCACACCTACAATGAGCAGTTGTTCTTC. Residues: CASFRHTYNEQLFF.

Points on this clonotype: The CDR3 carries no conserved terminal phenylalanine or tryptophan, so it likely arises from a read error. J is TRBJ1-2 and V is TRBV29-1; 9 positions match TRBD1. The CDR3 runs to 15 residues. Germline CDR1 is SQVTM and CDR2 is ANQGSEA. The J segment lost 8 bases and the V segment lost 5 bases, leaving 15 bases of the junction unmatched. Here the CDR3 DNA reads TGCAGCGTTCCTGCATTATGGACAGGGGTAGCCGGCTACACCCTC. This encodes CSVPALWTGVAGYTL.

This clonotype was seen repeatedly, ten times or more. The chain combines TRBV11-2 with TRBJ2-7; D could derive from TRBD1 or TRBD2 (5 bases each). Between the trimmed V and J ends, which lost 2 bases and 0 bases, there was a span of 11 bases. CDR1 and CDR2 (germline): SGHAT, FQNNGV. This CDR3 has 15 residues. CDR3 residues: CASSLSEGYSYEQYF. The DNA of the CDR3 is TGTGCCAGCAGCTTATCTGAGGGGTACTCCTACGAGCAGTACTTC. The whole variable domain, remainder taken from reference TRBV11-2 and TRBJ2-7, is EAGVAQSPRYKIIEKRQSVAFWCNPISGHATLYWYQQILGQGPKLLIQFQNNGVVDDSQLPKDRFSAERLKGVDSTLKIQPAKLEDSAVYLCASSLSEGYSYEQYFGPGTRLTVT.

In its sample, this clonotype was seen many times. This chain links TRBV12-3 or TRBV12-4 with TRBJ1-4, with D maybe TRBD1 (6 bases). With 3 bases removed from V and 5 bases from J, the gap between germline ends came to 13 bases. CDR3 length equals 15 residues. CDR3 residues: CASSFQGPRNEKLFF. The CDR3 coding sequence is TGTGCCAGCAGTTTTCAGGGGCCGAGGAATGAAAAACTGTTTTTT.

This chain joins TRBV7-9 and TRBJ2-3, with D perhaps assigned TRBD1 or TRBD2 (5 bases each). Trimming removed 1 base from V and 4 bases from J, with 18 bases in between. The CDR3 is 17 amino acids. CDR1 and CDR2 from the germline V gene are SEHNR and FQNEAQ (reference sequence). For the CDR3, the DNA is TGTGCCAGCAGCTTAGTGACAGCCGGGGACCCGTCAGATACGCAGTATTTT. It codes for CASSLVTAGDPSDTQYF.

This clonotype was observed a single time. The chain joins TRBV7-9 to TRBJ2-7, with D unresolved. Deletions cut 5 bases from V and 3 bases from J, with 20 bases between. The CDR3 sequence is 16 residues long. Looked up from germline, CDR1 is SEHNR and CDR2 is FQNEAQ (reference sequence). CDR3 sequence: CASSVVVRRYNYEQYF. The CDR3 coding sequence is TGTGCCAGCAGCGTAGTGGTACGCCGGTACAACTACGAGCAGTACTTC.

This clonotype was observed a handful of times. The rearrangement joins TRBV20-1 to TRBJ2-7; tentatively, D is TRBD2 (7 bases). Trimming pared 3 bases from V and 4 bases from J, leaving 16 bases between. Germline CDR1 and CDR2: DFQATT and SNEGSKA (reference sequence). The CDR3 runs 14 residues. The chain's CDR3 is CSASVTGGGYEQYF. The CDR3 nucleotides read TGCAGTGCTAGCGTGACGGGGGGCGGGTACGAGCAGTACTTC.